This note documents a single TCR beta chain sequence. Its antigen is not identified. CDR1 and CDR2 from the germline V gene are MNHEY and SMNVEV (reference sequence). The length of the CDR3 is 15 residues. The V and J ends lost 5 bases and 5 bases, in that order; junction bases with no gene match: 8. Sequencing was performed with immunoSEQ multiplex PCR; in TCRdb, only in-frame clones are kept and a portion is missing. The table lists around 64,000 clones, 94% of them singletons. The data were taken from a study of graft-versus-host responses after intestinal transplantation. Across the whole study: Tacrolimus plus steroids were given to all recipients for about three years, preceded by anti-thymocyte globulin induction. Study results and limitations: Present in recipient marrow, GvH clones included some that appeared first in ileum or blood. Within the allografts of patients who had graft-donor T cell macrochimerism, graft-versus-host to host-versus-graft clonal ratios were high. Declining HvG levels early post-transplant were linked to peak circulating GvH clone levels.

The TCR sequence derives from a human donor who was the organ donor for an intestinal transplant. Sample: unstimulated CD4+ T cells sorted from spleen or lymph node cells, taken before transplant. The rearrangement joins TRBV27 to TRBJ1-4; the match to TRBD1 covers 7 bases. As DNA, the CDR3 is TGTGCCAGCAGTCCCTACTCGGACAGGAATGAAAAACTGTTTTTT. Amino acids: CASSPYSDRNEKLFF.